The rows below give T cell receptor beta chains drawn from one sample of a study of OX40 agonist ivuxolimab in advanced cancers. The repertoire was sequenced with immunoSEQ multiplex PCR; TCRdb's copy has only in-frame clones and lacks some. This repertoire shows around 80,000 clones, around nine tenths found once; its top ten account for around 0.31%. Here the sequenced sample was CD4+ or CD8+ T cells sorted from blood, taken in a trial of the OX40 agonist ivuxolimab. Receptor source: an adult with an advanced solid tumor such as melanoma, head and neck, liver or kidney cancer. The CDR3 runs from the conserved cysteine through the conserved F or W. The order of the fields is J gene, D gene, clone size, V gene, CDR3 DNA, CDR3 protein. A D gene is named only where the DNA matches it firmly. Clone size is shown for a subset of rows, as once, few, many or a class of expanded clone.

>TRBJ2-1|TRBD2|-|TRBV9
TGTGCCAGCAGTCGGGGGGGAGAATCCTACAATGAGCAGTTCTTC
CASSRGGESYNEQFF
>TRBJ2-5|-|once|TRBV4-2
TGTGCCAGCAGTCAAGATCCTTGGAGGGGGGAACAAGAGACCCAGTACTTC
CASSQDPWRGEQETQYF
>TRBJ1-6|-|-|TRBV28
TGTGCCAGCAGTTCGGTTCAGGGTTCCACCTATAATTCACCCCTCCACTTT
CASSSVQGSTYNSPLHF
>TRBJ1-2|-|-|TRBV18
TGTGCCAGCTCACCGGGGTTAGCTAACTATGGCTACACCTTC
CASSPGLANYGYTF
>TRBJ2-1|TRBD2|-|TRBV30
TGTGCCTGGAGACGGTTGGCGGGAGGGACTTACAATGAGCAGTTCTTC
CAWRRLAGGTYNEQFF
>TRBJ2-3|-|few|TRBV5-3
TGTGCCTCGGGTGCTCCTCGAACCACAGATACGCAGTATTTT
CASGAPRTTDTQYF
>TRBJ1-6|-|-|TRBV21-1
TGTGCCAGCAACCCCGCCGGGACAGGGGGGTCACCCCTCCACTTT
CASNPAGTGGSPLHF
>TRBJ1-1|-|-|TRBV29-1
TGCAGCGTTGAAGATCGATTCGCGAGCACTGAAGCTTTCTTT
CSVEDRFASTEAFF
>TRBJ1-3|TRBD1|-|TRBV5-6
TGTGCCAGCAGCTCCTGGACAGGGAACTCTGGAAACACCATATATTTT
CASSSWTGNSGNTIYF
>TRBJ2-3|-|-|TRBV5-8
TGTGCCAGCAGCCCCACAGGGGATACGCAGTATTTT
CASSPTGDTQYF
>TRBJ2-1|TRBD1|-|TRBV11-2
TGTGCCAGCAGCTTAAGTACAGGGGGTTACAATGAGCAGTTCTTC
CASSLSTGGYNEQFF
>TRBJ1-1|-|few|TRBV30
TGTGCCTGGGGTAGGGGGAACACTGAAGCTTTCTTT
CAWGRGNTEAFF
>TRBJ1-2|-|-|TRBV5-5
TGTGCCAGCAGCTTGGCCCTGCAGGGTTTATCTGGCTACACCTTC
CASSLALQGLSGYTF
>TRBJ1-4|TRBD1|-|TRBV7-2
TGTGCCAGCAGCCGAGGGGGACAGGGGACTCTAGGACTGTTTTTT
CASSRGGQGTLGLFF
>TRBJ1-5|-|-|TRBV18
TGTGCCAGCTCCGTGACAGGCCGCCATGAGCCCCAGCATTTT
CASSVTGRHEPQHF
>TRBJ2-3|-|-|TRBV5-4
TGTGCTAGTCGAGGACCTAGCACAGATACGCAGTATTTT
CASRGPSTDTQYF
>TRBJ2-3|-|-|TRBV5-1
TGCGCCAGCAGCAGGGACCCAGGGAAAACAGATACGCAGTATTTT
CASSRDPGKTDTQYF
>TRBJ1-2|-|-|TRBV7-6
TGTGCCAGCAGCTGGCGCGGGACTGATGGCTACACCTTC
CASSWRGTDGYTF
>TRBJ2-4|-|-|TRBV5-1
TGCGCCAGCAGGTCGTCACAGGGAGGGGAAAACATTCAGTACTTC
CASRSSQGGENIQYF
>TRBJ1-2|-|-|TRBV4-2
TGTGCCAGCAGCCAAAAGAACTATGGCTACACCTTC
CASSQKNYGYTF
>TRBJ2-7|-|-|TRBV2
TGTGCCAGCAGTGCTCGATACGAGCAGTACTTC
CASSARYEQYF
>TRBJ1-3|-|-|TRBV7-2
TGTGCCAGCAGCCCTGGTGGACCTGGAAACACCATATATTTT
CASSPGGPGNTIYF
>TRBJ1-1|-|-|TRBV4-1
TGCGCCAGCAGCCCCCTCCGAGGGACTCTGAACACTGAAGCTTTCTTT
CASSPLRGTLNTEAFF
>TRBJ1-2|-|-|TRBV28
TGTGCCAGCAGCCCGCAGGGACAACCCTATGGCTACACCTTC
CASSPQGQPYGYTF
>TRBJ1-5|-|-|TRBV25-1
TGTGCCAGCAGTATAAAGGGTTCGCCCCAGCATTTT
CASSIKGSPQHF
>TRBJ1-6|TRBD1|-|TRBV27
TGTGCCAGCAGTTTAATGTCGACAGGGAGTAATTCACCCCTCCACTTT
CASSLMSTGSNSPLHF
>TRBJ2-1|TRBD2|-|TRBV5-4
TGTGCCAGCAGCTTGGAATTGGCTAGCGGAACAACTGAGCAGTTCTTC
CASSLELASGTTEQFF
>TRBJ2-5|-|-|TRBV28
TGTGCCAGCAGTTTAAAAAGGGGAACCATTCAAGAGACCCAGTACTTC
CASSLKRGTIQETQYF
>TRBJ2-7|TRBD2|-|TRBV7-2
TGTGCCAGCAGCACCATAGCGGGAGTCCACGAGCAGTACTTC
CASSTIAGVHEQYF
>TRBJ1-2|TRBD1|-|TRBV27
TGTGCCAGCAGCTCCGGGACAGGGGCCTATGGCTACACCTTC
CASSSGTGAYGYTF
>TRBJ1-1|-|-|TRBV6-1
TGTGCCAGCAGGACCTTCAAACCAGCTTTCTTT
CASRTFKPAFF
>TRBJ2-3|-|-|TRBV6-4
TGTGCCAGCAGTGACCATCCGGGGGATACGCAGTATTTT
CASSDHPGDTQYF
>TRBJ2-5|-|-|TRBV6-5
TGTGCCAGCAGTCCCGGGGAAGAGCGAGAGACCCAGTACTTC
CASSPGEERETQYF
>TRBJ1-6|-|-|TRBV5-1
TGCGCCAGCAGTGCAGGGGAATGGAATTCACCCCTCCACTTT
CASSAGEWNSPLHF
>TRBJ2-3|-|-|TRBV11-3
TGTGCCAGCAGCTTAGGGGGGATTGGAGATACGCAGTATTTT
CASSLGGIGDTQYF
>TRBJ2-6|-|-|TRBV19
TGTGCCAGCAGACCTGGCCATAATGAGGCTGGGGCCAACGTCCTGACTTTC
CASRPGHNEAGANVLTF
>TRBJ2-5|TRBD2|-|TRBV6-5
TGTGCCGGCAGTTATGAGGCGGGGGAAGAGACCCAGTACTTC
CAGSYEAGEETQYF
>TRBJ1-1|-|-|TRBV28
TGTGCCAGCAGTCCCGCTTCGGCCCCTGGCTCGAACACTGAAGCTTTCTTT
CASSPASAPGSNTEAFF
>TRBJ2-1|-|-|TRBV6-6
TGTGCCAGCACCGGCGGGATATTTGGTGAGCAGTTCTTC
CASTGGIFGEQFF
>TRBJ1-5|-|-|TRBV6-1
TGTGCCAGCAGTAGAGGGGTGAGCAATCAGCCCCAGCATTTT
CASSRGVSNQPQHF
>TRBJ2-2|TRBD1|few|TRBV9
TGTGCCAGCAGCAAGAGGACAGGGGTGAGGACCGGGGAGCTGTTTTTT
CASSKRTGVRTGELFF